This T cell receptor beta chain stems from a study of post-analysis software for immune sequencing data. On the study more broadly: The cohort encompassed relapsing-remitting, secondary progressive and progressive-relapsing multiple sclerosis disease courses. Whole-study results and caveats: There was significantly lower normalized Chao1 diversity in multiple sclerosis patients than in controls. Samples from a shared batch, those prepared together, strongly co-clustered by F measure.

A remark on this clonotype: Its matching antigen is unknown.

Unique molecular identifiers had been added to the TCR beta cDNA libraries. The yield from approximately 1 to 10 million T cells was around 500,000 cDNA molecules in total. TCRdb reprocessed the PCR reads with MiXCR, giving one entry per CDR3 protein. The profile shows roughly 800,000 distinct CDR3 sequences, under 70% of them singletons. The TCR sequence derives from a girl aged 10-17 years with multiple sclerosis. Sequences were obtained from blood.

CDR3 in DNA: TGTGCCAGCAGTTACTCCCAGGGACGCAATCAGCCCCAGCATTTT. It codes for CASSYSQGRNQPQHF. The rearrangement links TRBV6-5 to TRBJ1-5; a possible D gene is TRBD1 (5 bases). V lost 0 bases, J lost 2 bases, and 8 bases lay in between. Germline CDR1 MNHEY, CDR2 SVGAGI. This CDR3 region has 15 residues.